What follows are 27 T cell receptor beta chains derived from one specimen sequenced in a study of tumor-infiltrating lymphocytes in primary liver carcinoma. The template, approximately 500 ng total RNA, yielded TCR beta cDNA made with a constant-region primer. The TCR beta library was amplified through three nested multiplex PCR rounds in a modified ARM-PCR procedure. A C-beta reverse primer was combined with TRBV1-TRBV30 forward primers in the first two PCR rounds, and each round had ten to eleven cycles. MiXCR, run by TCRdb on the multiplex PCR reads, gives a single entry per CDR3 protein. The sample lists fewer than 85,000 distinct CDR3 sequences, about three quarters occurring once. Total RNA and DNA came together from about 21-30 mg of bulk tissue without cell sorting. Input material: tumor-adjacent normal liver tissue. These receptors were collected from a man aged 35 to 55 with primary liver carcinoma and hepatitis B virus infection.

Concerning this clonotype itself: A much larger clone differs by one base, so this may be a read error. The chain employs TRBV21-1 and TRBJ2-3; whether TRBD1, the table's D call, matches the DNA was not checked. TRBV21-1 is assigned pseudogene status. This CDR3 has 15 residues. This CDR3 is CARSRGKTSRDTQYF. The CDR3, as DNA: TGTGCCAGGTCCCGCGGGAAGACTAGCAGAGATACGCAGTATTTT.

For this clonotype: At one boundary the junction diverges from the germline segment, which might be a read error. The chain is built from TRBV10-2 and TRBJ1-1; TRBD1 agrees at 9 bases. CDR3 length: 13 residues. Germline CDR1 is WSHSY and CDR2 is SAAADI. In DNA form, the CDR3 reads TGCGCCAGCAGCGACAGGGGGATCACTGAAACTTTGTTT. This encodes CASSDRGITETLF.

This clonotype was observed at least ten times. CDR3 DNA sequence: TGTGCCAGCAGCCCATGGGGGGGGACAGGAGCCAAAAACATTCAGTACTTC. Protein: CASSPWGGTGAKNIQYF. J is TRBJ2-4 and V is TRBV6-6, with D possibly TRBD1 on 8 matching bases. Germline loops: CDR1 MNHNY, CDR2 SVGAGI (reference sequence). Trimming left V 6 bases short and J 0 bases short, with 18 bases between. The CDR3 length is 17 residues.

The count of this clonotype is one. Given the absence of the conserved phenylalanine or tryptophan at the CDR3 end, a read error is likely. The DNA is omitted, as the CDR3 cannot be located on it reliably, and the CDR3 follows TCRdb's listing. Here the CDR3 reads CASSLGRFSYNEPFS. The V call is TRBV6-5, the J call TRBJ2-1. A total of 15 residues make up the CDR3, ends included. Germline CDR1 MNHEY, CDR2 SVGAGI.

About this clonotype itself: A much larger clone lies a single base off, so this may be a read error. The DNA for the CDR3 is TGTGCCAGCAGTGACAGGACAGGGGAAAACATTCAGTACTTC. It translates to CASSDRTGENIQYF. The V call is TRBV6-4, the J call TRBJ2-4; TRBD1 agrees at 9 bases. Germline loops: CDR1 MRHNA, CDR2 SNTAGT. The CDR3 loop spans 14 amino acids. V shed 2 bases, J shed 5 bases, and the junction held 1 base outside the gene matches.

Worth noting for this clonotype: Sequence at one end of the junction differs from germline and may be a read error. The chain couples TRBV4-1 to TRBJ2-3; D ambiguous. CDR1 and CDR2 (germline): MGHRA, YSYEKL. The CDR3 length is 13 residues. Written as DNA, the CDR3 is TGCGCCAGCAGGGCGATTAGCACCGATACGCAGTATTTT. This gives the protein CASRAISTDTQYF.

The rearrangement joins TRBV7-9 to TRBJ2-3; 7 bases are a match to TRBD1. CDR3 length: 13 amino acids. The ends lost 6 bases at V and 2 bases at J; junction bases unmatched: 2. Germline lookup yields CDR1 SEHNR and CDR2 FQNEAQ (reference sequence). CDR3 residues: CASRQGFTDTQYF. In DNA, the CDR3 is TGTGCCAGCAGACAGGGGTTCACAGATACGCAGTATTTT.

On this clonotype itself: No conserved phenylalanine or tryptophan is present at the end of the CDR3, so a read error is the likely explanation. V gene TRBV11-2 combines with J gene TRBJ2-3; perhaps TRBD1 as D (5 bases). Germline V gene lookup returns CDR1 SGHAT and CDR2 FQNNGV. The CDR3 is 14 residues long. CDR3 residues: CVSSLQVSTDMQYY. The CDR3 region has the DNA TGTGTCAGCAGCTTACAGGTTAGCACAGATATGCAGTATTAT.

This clonotype was counted many times. The chain couples TRBV28 to TRBJ1-5; 9 positions agree with TRBD1. After removal of 6 bases from V and 5 bases from J, the junction contained 5 bases not matched to a gene. CDR3 length equals 14 residues. CDR1 is MDHEN and CDR2 is SYDVKM in the germline V gene. Written as DNA, the CDR3 is TGTGCCAGCAGCTGGGACAGGGACGATCAGCCCCAGCATTTT. Its protein is CASSWDRDDQPQHF.

This clonotype came up once. The junction departs from the called germline gene at one end, perhaps through a read error. This CDR3 is CASSSGLTGVTDSQYF. Here the CDR3 DNA reads TGCGCCAGCAGCTCGGGACTAACGGGAGTTACAGATTCGCAGTATTTT. The rearrangement links TRBV5-1 to TRBJ2-3; 7 nucleotides line up with TRBD2. Germline-derived CDR1 and CDR2 are SGHRS and YFSETQ. The length of the CDR3 is 16 residues.

Worth noting for this clonotype: With a much larger clone just one base away, this may be a read error. The rearrangement uses TRBV5-1 and TRBJ1-2; D gene uncertain. The CDR3 contains 13 residues. V was pared by 1 base and J by 9 bases, with 13 bases between. Germline loops: CDR1 SGHRS, CDR2 YFSETQ. CDR3 sequence (DNA): TGCGCCAGCAGCTTGTATACAGTCGAATGCTACACCTTC. Its protein is CASSLYTVECYTF. Drawing the rest from reference TRBV5-1 and TRBJ1-2, the complete variable domain is KAGVTQTPRYLIKTRGQQVTLSCSPISGHRSVSWYQQTPGQGLQFLFEYFSETQRNKGNFPGRFSGRQFSNSRSEMNVSTLELGDSALYLCASSLYTVECYTFGSGTRLTVV.

This clonotype was found many times. The chain links TRBV7-9 to TRBJ1-1, with 7 positions matching TRBD1. Trimming removed 4 bases from V and 3 bases from J; junction bases left unmatched: 8. This CDR3 contains 15 residues. CDR1 and CDR2 from the germline V gene are SEHNR and FQNEAQ (reference sequence). CDR3 residues: CASSYLTGKDTEAFF. The CDR3 coding sequence is TGTGCCAGCAGCTACCTGACAGGGAAGGACACTGAAGCTTTCTTT.

Regarding this clonotype: One junction end disagrees with the germline gene, perhaps due to a read error. V and J are TRBV12-3 or TRBV12-4 and TRBJ1-5, with D hard to call. This CDR3 region has 14 residues. CDR3 DNA sequence: TGCGCCAGCAGTTTACAGTATAGCAATCAGCTCCAGCATTTT. Translation: CASSLQYSNQLQHF.

Of note for this clonotype: Just one base apart from a much larger clone, this may be a read error. This chain joins TRBV5-4 and TRBJ1-1; TRBD1 is a possible D gene (6 bases). The CDR3 is 13 amino acids. Germline values: CDR1 SGHNT, CDR2 YYREEE (reference sequence). CDR3 bases: TGTGTCAGCAGCTTGGGACAGAACACTGAAGCTTTCTTT. Its translation: CVSSLGQNTEAFF.

Of note for this clonotype: This sequence may be a read error, since a much larger clone differs from it by one base. This chain joins TRBV12-3 or TRBV12-4 and TRBJ1-5; D gene unclear. CDR3 length: 13 amino acids. The ends were cut back, 5 bases at V and 5 bases at J, with 10 bases in the middle. CDR3 protein: CASSRNCDQPQHF. The CDR3 DNA reads as TGTGCCAGCAGTCGTAACTGCGATCAGCCCCAGCATTTT.

A few counts support this clonotype. The CDR3 DNA reads TGCAGCGAGGCCCCCCGCCTACAGGGGACTTTTGGCTACACCTTC. Protein product: CSEAPRLQGTFGYTF. The chain has TRBV29-1 and TRBJ1-2; 7 bases match TRBD1. Trimming took 7 bases from V and 7 from J; bases not matched to a gene: 18. In germline, CDR1 is SQVTM, CDR2 ANQGSEA. The CDR3 is 15 residues long.

On this clonotype: One end of the junction varies from germline; a read error may be responsible. The chain joins TRBV11-2 to TRBJ2-1; tentatively, D is TRBD2 (5 bases). The length of the CDR3 is 16 residues. Germline V CDR1 and CDR2: SGHAT, FQNNGV. CDR3 nucleotides: TGTGCCAGCAGCGTGGGTGTGGAGGAATACTACAATGGGCAGTTCTTC. The encoded protein is CASSVGVEEYYNGQFF.

Comments on this clonotype: Sequence at one end of the junction differs from germline and may be a read error. The chain links TRBV5-6 to TRBJ2-2; 8 positions match TRBD2. The V gene's germline CDR1 is SGHDT and CDR2 YYEEEE. This CDR3 is built from 16 residues. The CDR3 nucleotides read TGCGTCAGCAGCTTACACATAGCGGGGTACACCGGGGAGCTGTTTTTT. Encoded protein: CVSSLHIAGYTGELFF.

The chain joins TRBV6-5 to TRBJ2-2, with D possibly called TRBD1 or TRBD2 (5 bases each). This CDR3 contains 17 residues. Between the trimmed V and J ends, which lost 7 bases and 15 bases, there was a span of 33 bases. Germline-derived CDR1 and CDR2 are MNHEY and SVGAGI. CDR3 bases: TGTGCCAGCACCTCAAGGGGTTGGGTCACGGACAAGAGGGAATTGTTTTTT. Translation: CASTSRGWVTDKRELFF.

A remark on this clonotype: At one end the junction does not follow the germline gene, possibly because of a read error. The chain recombines TRBV29-1 with TRBJ2-7, with a weak D call TRBD2 (5 bases). Germline CDR1 reads SQVTM; CDR2 reads ANQGSEA. This CDR3 has 12 residues. The CDR3 coding sequence is TGCAGCGTTGAGACCGGGGTGGGCGAGCAGCACTTC. Its protein is CSVETGVGEQHF.

As DNA, the CDR3 is TGTGCCACAAGGGGGGATTCGGGGACCCAGTACTTC. The encoded protein is CATRGDSGTQYF. J is TRBJ2-5 and V is TRBV10-3; the D call may be TRBD1 or TRBD2 (6 bases each). The V gene's germline CDR1 is ENHRY and CDR2 SYGVKD. The CDR3 is made up of 12 amino acids. The germline V and J ends were trimmed by 10 bases and 7 bases, with 16 bases remaining between them.

As for this clonotype: No conserved phenylalanine or tryptophan ends this CDR3, so it is likely a read error. The rearrangement uses TRBV7-8 and TRBJ2-1; the match to TRBD2 covers 9 bases. The V gene end was trimmed by 1 base and the J gene end by 6 bases; junction bases not matched to a gene: 7. The CDR3 is made up of 16 amino acids. Germline CDR1 reads SGHVS; CDR2 reads FQNEAQ. The CDR3 is CASSLGSSGRINEQFL. The CDR3 coding sequence is TGTGCCAGCAGCTTAGGTTCCAGCGGGAGGATCAATGAGCAGTTCCTC.

This clonotype has a handful of counts. The chain has TRBV6-5 and TRBJ2-5; weak D call: TRBD1 (6 bases). CDR1 MNHEY and CDR2 SVGAGI come from the germline V gene. Trimming shortened V by 5 bases and J by 4 bases, and 8 bases separated the two germline ends. CDR3 length: 12 residues. CDR3 nucleotides: TGTGCCAGCAGTAGAGGGGGAGAGACCCAGTACTTC. Protein sequence: CASSRGGETQYF.

Details on this clonotype: A read error is likely, as this CDR3 ends without the conserved phenylalanine or tryptophan. The chain couples TRBV28 to TRBJ2-7; 11 bases map to TRBD2. The germline V gene encodes CDR1 MDHEN and CDR2 SYDVKM. CDR3 length: 14 amino acids. The CDR3 coding sequence is TGTACCAGCAGTCCACTAGCGGGAGACTACGATCAGTACCTC. It codes for CTSSPLAGDYDQYL.

In regard to this clonotype: Sequence at one end of the junction differs from germline and may be a read error. This chain connects TRBV10-3 to TRBJ2-2, with TRBD2 matching 7 bases. Germline V gene sequence: CDR1 ENHRY, CDR2 SYGVKD. The CDR3 length is 15 residues. CDR3 sequence reads: CDIKGGRGDTGELFF. The DNA for the CDR3 is TGTGACATCAAGGGCGGGAGAGGCGACACCGGGGAGCTGTTTTTT.

With regard to this clonotype: The junction differs from germline at one of its ends, possibly a read error. V gene TRBV12-3 or TRBV12-4 combines with J gene TRBJ2-3; maybe TRBD1 (7 bases). The CDR3 extends over 18 amino acids. DNA for the CDR3: TGTGCCAGCAGACCGCGGGGTTCAGGGGGATGTGGCGGAGATAGGCAGTATTTT. It codes for CASRPRGSGGCGGDRQYF.

This clonotype was detected ten times or more. The V gene is TRBV10-1, the J gene TRBJ1-2; a weak D match, TRBD1 (6 bases). The CDR3 has 13 amino acids. Between the trimmed V and J ends, which lost 6 bases and 4 bases, there was a span of 12 bases. Per germline, CDR1 WNHNN and CDR2 SYGVQD (reference sequence). CDR3 residues: CASSPQGSYGYTF. In DNA, the CDR3 is TGCGCCAGCAGCCCACAGGGTTCCTATGGCTACACCTTC.